This T cell receptor beta chain was captured in a study of blood T cells in healthy people across ages. The CDR3 runs 17 residues. CDR1 SGHRS and CDR2 YFSETQ come from the germline V gene. Trimming removed 0 bases from V and 0 bases from J, with 14 bases in between. Next came a second PCR, run for about 7 to 12 cycles, which used a sample-barcoded 5' primer along with a J-beta primer mix. MiXCR, run by TCRdb on the 5' RACE reads, gives a single entry per CDR3 protein. The sample shows around 2 million distinct CDR3 sequences, about two fifths of them seen only once. The origin of this receptor is a human donor in good health. The chain carries TRBV5-1 and TRBJ2-3; D uncertain. Source material: blood. CDR3 amino acids: CASSLVLEEYSTDTQYF. DNA of the CDR3: TGCGCCAGCAGCTTGGTTCTTGAAGAATATAGCACAGATACGCAGTATTTT. Drawing the rest from reference TRBV5-1 and TRBJ2-3, the complete variable domain is KAGVTQTPRYLIKTRGQQVTLSCSPISGHRSVSWYQQTPGQGLQFLFEYFSETQRNKGNFPGRFSGRQFSNSRSEMNVSTLELGDSALYLCASSLVLEEYSTDTQYFGPGTRLTVL.